This entry concerns a single T cell receptor beta chain. This record comes from a study of blood T cell repertoires in COVID-19. On the study more broadly: Samples representing acute and convalescent COVID-19 were sourced from the United States, Italy and Spain. The analysed material was cDNA or gDNA that came from T cells, B-cell-depleted T cells, or PBMCs.

Sequencing used immunoSEQ multiplex PCR; TCRdb keeps in-frame clones, though not all of them. This table holds under 50,000 clones, about 88% found once. The CDR3 is made up of 18 amino acids. Germline V gene lookup returns CDR1 MNHEY and CDR2 SVGEGT. After removal of 0 bases from V and 4 bases from J, the junction contained 11 bases not matched to a gene. The sequencing sample was made of peripheral blood. This TCR came from a man between 65 and 85 years old with active COVID-19. The J gene is TRBJ2-7, the V gene TRBV6-2 or TRBV6-3; 11 bases line up with TRBD2. CDR3 coding DNA: TGTGCCAGCAGTTACTCAAGAAGGGGGACTAGCGGTCGTTACGAGCAGTACTTC. It encodes CASSYSRRGTSGRYEQYF.